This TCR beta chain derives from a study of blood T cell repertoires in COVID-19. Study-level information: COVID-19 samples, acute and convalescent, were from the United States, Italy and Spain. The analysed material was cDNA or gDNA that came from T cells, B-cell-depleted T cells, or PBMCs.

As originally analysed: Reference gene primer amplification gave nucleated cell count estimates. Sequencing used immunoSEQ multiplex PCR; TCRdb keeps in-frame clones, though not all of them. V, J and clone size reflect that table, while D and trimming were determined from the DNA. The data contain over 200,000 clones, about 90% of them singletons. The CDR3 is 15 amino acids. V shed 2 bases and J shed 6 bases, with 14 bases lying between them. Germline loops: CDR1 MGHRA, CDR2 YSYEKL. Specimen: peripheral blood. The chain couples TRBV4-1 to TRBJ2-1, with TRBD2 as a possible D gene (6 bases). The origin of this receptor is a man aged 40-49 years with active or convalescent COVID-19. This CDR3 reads CASSQLRDSTNEQFF. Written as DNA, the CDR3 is TGCGCCAGCAGCCAACTCAGGGACTCCACCAATGAGCAGTTCTTC.